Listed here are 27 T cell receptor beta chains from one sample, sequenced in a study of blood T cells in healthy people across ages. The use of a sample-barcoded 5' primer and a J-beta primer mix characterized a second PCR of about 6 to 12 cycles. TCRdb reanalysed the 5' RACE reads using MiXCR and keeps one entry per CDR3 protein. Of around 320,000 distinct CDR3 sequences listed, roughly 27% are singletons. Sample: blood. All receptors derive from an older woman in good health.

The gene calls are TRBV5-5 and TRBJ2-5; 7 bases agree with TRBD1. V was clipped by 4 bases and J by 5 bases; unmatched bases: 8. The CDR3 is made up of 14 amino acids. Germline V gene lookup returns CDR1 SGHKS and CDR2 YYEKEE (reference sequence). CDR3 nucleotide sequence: TGTGCCAGCAGCGTAACAGGGGTGGTGGAGACCCAGTACTTC. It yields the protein CASSVTGVVETQYF.

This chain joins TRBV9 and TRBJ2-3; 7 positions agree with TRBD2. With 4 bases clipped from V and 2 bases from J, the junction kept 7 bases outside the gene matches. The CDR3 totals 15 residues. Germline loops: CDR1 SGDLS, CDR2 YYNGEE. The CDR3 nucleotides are TGTGCCAGCAGCTCGAGAGGGGACTACACAGATACGCAGTATTTT. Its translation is CASSSRGDYTDTQYF.

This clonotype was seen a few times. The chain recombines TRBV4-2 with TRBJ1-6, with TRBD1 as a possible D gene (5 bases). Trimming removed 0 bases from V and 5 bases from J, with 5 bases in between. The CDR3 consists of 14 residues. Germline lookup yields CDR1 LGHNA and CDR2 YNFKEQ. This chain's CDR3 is CASSQDRDNSPLHF. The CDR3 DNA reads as TGTGCCAGCAGCCAAGACAGGGATAATTCACCCCTCCACTTT.

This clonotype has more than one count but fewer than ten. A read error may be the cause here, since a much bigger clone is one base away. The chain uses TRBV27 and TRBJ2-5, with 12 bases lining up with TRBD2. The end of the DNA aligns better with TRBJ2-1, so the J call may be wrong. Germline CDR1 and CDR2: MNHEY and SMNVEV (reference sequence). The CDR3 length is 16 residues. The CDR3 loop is CANSAQTSGSGDEQFF. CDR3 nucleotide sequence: TGTGCCAACAGCGCCCAGACTAGCGGGAGTGGCGATGAGCAGTTCTTC.

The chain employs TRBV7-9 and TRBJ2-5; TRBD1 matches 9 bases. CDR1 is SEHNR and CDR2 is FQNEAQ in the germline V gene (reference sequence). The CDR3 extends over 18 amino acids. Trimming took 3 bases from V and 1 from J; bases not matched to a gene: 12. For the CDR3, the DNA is TGTGCCAGCAGCTTTCCCCCCGTCGACAGGGGGTCCCAAGAGACCCAGTACTTC. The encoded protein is CASSFPPVDRGSQETQYF.

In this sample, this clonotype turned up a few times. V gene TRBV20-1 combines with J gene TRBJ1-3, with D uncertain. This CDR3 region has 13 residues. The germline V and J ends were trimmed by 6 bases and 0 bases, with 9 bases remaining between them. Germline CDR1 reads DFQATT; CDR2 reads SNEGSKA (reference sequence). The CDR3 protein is CSAAENSGNTIYF. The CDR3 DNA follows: TGCAGTGCCGCAGAGAACTCTGGAAACACCATATATTTT.

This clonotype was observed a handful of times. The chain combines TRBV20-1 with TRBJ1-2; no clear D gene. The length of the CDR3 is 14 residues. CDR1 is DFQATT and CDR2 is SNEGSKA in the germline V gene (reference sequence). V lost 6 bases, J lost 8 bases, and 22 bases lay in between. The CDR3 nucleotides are TGCAGTGCGATCGAAGACGGAGCTCGGAGAGGCTACACCTTC. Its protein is CSAIEDGARRGYTF.

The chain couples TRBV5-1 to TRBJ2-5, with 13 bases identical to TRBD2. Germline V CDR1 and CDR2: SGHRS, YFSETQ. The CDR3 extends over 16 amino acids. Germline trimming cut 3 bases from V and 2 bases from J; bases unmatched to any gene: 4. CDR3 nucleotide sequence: TGCGCCAGCAGCTATGGACTAGCGGGGGTACAAGAGACCCAGTACTTC. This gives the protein CASSYGLAGVQETQYF.

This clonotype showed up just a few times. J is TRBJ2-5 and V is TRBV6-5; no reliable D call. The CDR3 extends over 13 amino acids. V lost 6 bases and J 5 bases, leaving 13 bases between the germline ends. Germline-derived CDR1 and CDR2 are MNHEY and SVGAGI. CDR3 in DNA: TGTGCCAGCAGCGACTCCCGTCTCGAGACCCAGTACTTC. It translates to CASSDSRLETQYF.

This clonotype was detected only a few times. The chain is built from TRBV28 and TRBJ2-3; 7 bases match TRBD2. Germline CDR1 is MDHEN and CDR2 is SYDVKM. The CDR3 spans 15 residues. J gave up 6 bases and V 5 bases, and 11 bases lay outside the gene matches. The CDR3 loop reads CASSHRDYGTDTQYF. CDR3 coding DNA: TGTGCCAGCAGTCATAGGGACTACGGAACGGATACGCAGTATTTT.

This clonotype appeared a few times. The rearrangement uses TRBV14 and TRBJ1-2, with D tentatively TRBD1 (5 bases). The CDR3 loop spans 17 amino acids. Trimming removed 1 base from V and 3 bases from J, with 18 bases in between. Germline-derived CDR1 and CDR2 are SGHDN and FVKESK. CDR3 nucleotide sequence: TGTGCCAGCAGCCAAGGTTTGGGGTCGGCAGGGCACTATGGCTACACCTTC. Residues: CASSQGLGSAGHYGYTF. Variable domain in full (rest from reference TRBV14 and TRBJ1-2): EAGVTQFPSHSVIEKGQTVTLRCDPISGHDNLYWYRRVMGKEIKFLLHFVKESKQDESGMPNNRFLAERTGGTYSTLKVQPAELEDSGVYFCASSQGLGSAGHYGYTFGSGTRLTVV.

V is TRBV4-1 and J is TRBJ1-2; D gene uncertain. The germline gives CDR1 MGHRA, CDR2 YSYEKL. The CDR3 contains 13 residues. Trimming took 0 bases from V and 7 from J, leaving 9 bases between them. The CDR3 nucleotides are TGCGCCAGCAGCCAAGATAAGGTTGGTGGCTACACCTTC. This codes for CASSQDKVGGYTF.

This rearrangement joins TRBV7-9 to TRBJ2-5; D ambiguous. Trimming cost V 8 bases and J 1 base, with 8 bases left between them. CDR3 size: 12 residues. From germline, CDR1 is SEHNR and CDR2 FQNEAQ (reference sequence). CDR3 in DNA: TGTGCCAGCGGAGATATCCAAGAGACCCAGTACTTC. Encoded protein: CASGDIQETQYF.

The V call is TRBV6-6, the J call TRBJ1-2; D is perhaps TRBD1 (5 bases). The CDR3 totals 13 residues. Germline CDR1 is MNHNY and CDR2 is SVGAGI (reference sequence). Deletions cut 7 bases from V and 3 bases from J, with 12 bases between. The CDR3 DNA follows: TGTGCCAGCATCTCGACAGTGGACTATGGCTACACCTTC. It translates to CASISTVDYGYTF.

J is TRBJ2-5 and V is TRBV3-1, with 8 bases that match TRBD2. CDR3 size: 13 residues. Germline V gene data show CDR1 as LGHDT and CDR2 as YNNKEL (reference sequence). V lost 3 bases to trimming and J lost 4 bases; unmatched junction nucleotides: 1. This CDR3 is CASSQLAGETQYF. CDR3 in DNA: TGTGCCAGCAGCCAGCTAGCGGGAGAGACCCAGTACTTC.

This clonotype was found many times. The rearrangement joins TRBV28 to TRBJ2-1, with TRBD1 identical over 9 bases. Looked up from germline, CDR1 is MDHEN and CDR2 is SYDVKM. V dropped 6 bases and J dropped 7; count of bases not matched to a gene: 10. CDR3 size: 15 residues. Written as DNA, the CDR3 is TGTGCCAGCAGCCCGACCGGGACAGGGAGGAATGAGCAGTTCTTC. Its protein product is CASSPTGTGRNEQFF.

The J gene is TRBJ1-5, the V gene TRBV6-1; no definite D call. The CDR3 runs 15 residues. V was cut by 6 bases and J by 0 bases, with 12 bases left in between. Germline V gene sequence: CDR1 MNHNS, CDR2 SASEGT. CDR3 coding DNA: TGTGCCAGCAGCCCGAGCAGTCTTAGCAATCAGCCCCAGCATTTT. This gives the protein CASSPSSLSNQPQHF.

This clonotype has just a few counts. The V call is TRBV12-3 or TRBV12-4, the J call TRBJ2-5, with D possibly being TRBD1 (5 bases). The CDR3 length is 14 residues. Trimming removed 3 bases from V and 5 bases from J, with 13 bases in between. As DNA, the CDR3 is TGTGCCAGCAGTTTGAGTGGGGCATGGGAGACCCAGTACTTC. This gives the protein CASSLSGAWETQYF.

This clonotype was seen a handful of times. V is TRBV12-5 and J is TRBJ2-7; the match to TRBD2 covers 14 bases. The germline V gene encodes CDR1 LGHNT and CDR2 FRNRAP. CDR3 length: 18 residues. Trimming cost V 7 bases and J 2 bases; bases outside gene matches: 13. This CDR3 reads CASASPGLAGVGTYEQYF. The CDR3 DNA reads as TGTGCTAGTGCGTCGCCGGGACTAGCGGGAGTCGGAACCTACGAGCAGTACTTC.

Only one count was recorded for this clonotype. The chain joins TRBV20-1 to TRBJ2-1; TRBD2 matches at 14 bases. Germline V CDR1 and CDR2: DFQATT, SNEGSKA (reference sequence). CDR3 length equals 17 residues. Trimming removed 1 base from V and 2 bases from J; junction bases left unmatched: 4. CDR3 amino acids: CSARVGLAGVTYNEQFF. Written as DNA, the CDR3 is TGCAGTGCTAGAGTGGGACTAGCGGGAGTCACCTACAATGAGCAGTTCTTC.

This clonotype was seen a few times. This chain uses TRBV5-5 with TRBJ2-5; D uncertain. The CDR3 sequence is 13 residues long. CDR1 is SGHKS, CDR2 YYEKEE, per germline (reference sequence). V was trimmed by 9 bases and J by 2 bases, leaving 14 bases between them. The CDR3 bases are TGTGCCACCTCACTATTGGGGCAAGAGACCCAGTACTTC. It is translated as CATSLLGQETQYF. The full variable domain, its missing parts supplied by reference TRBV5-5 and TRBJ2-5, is DAGVTQSPTHLIKTRGQQVTLRCSPISGHKSVSWYQQVLGQGPQFIFQYYEKEERGRGNFPDRFSARQFPNYSSELNVNALLLGDSALYLCATSLLGQETQYFGPGTRLLVL.

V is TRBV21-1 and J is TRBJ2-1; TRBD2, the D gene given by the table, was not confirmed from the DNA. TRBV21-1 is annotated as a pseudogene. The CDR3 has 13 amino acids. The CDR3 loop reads CASIPLAGREQFF. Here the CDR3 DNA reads TGTGCCAGCATCCCGTTGGCGGGAAGGGAGCAGTTCTTC.

CDR3 bases: TGCAGTGCTAGTGCGACTAGCGGGAACACCGGGGAGCTGTTTTTT. Amino acids: CSASATSGNTGELFF. The V gene is TRBV20-1, the J gene TRBJ2-2, with 9 bases that match TRBD2. The J segment lost 1 base and the V segment lost 3 bases, leaving 3 bases of the junction unmatched. Germline assignment: CDR1 DFQATT and CDR2 SNEGSKA (reference sequence). The CDR3 totals 15 residues.

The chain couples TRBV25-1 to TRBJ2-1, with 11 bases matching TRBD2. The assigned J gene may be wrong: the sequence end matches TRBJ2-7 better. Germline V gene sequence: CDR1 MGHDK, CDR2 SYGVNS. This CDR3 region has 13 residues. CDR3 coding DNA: TGTGCCAGCAGGACCGTAGCGGGAGGGGGGCAGTACTTC. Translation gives CASRTVAGGGQYF.

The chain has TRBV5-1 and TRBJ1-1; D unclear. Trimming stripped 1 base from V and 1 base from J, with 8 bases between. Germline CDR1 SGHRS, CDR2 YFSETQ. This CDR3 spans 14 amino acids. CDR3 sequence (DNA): TGCGCCAGCAGCTTGTCAGCCCAGAACACTGAAGCTTTCTTT. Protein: CASSLSAQNTEAFF.

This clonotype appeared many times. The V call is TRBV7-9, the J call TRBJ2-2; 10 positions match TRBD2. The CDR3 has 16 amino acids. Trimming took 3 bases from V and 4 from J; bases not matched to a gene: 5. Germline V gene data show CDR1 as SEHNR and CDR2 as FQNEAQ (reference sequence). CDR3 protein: CASSFPRTSGTGELFF. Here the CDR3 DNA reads TGTGCCAGCAGCTTTCCCAGGACTAGCGGCACCGGGGAGCTGTTTTTT.

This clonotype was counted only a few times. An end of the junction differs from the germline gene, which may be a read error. Written as DNA, the CDR3 is TGTGCCGGCAGTTTAGGACGGGAGAATCAGCCCCAGCATTTT. Translated, it gives CAGSLGRENQPQHF. The chain couples TRBV12-3 or TRBV12-4 to TRBJ1-5; D gene uncertain. There are 14 residues in the CDR3.